The rows below give T cell receptor beta chains drawn from one sample of a study of CD8+CD57+ T cells in acquired aplastic anemia. TCRdb reprocessed the reads with MiXCR, giving one entry per CDR3 protein. The sample lists approximately 150,000 distinct CDR3 sequences; about two thirds were seen once. The sample consisted of sorted CD4+, CD8+, or CD8+CD57+ T cells (not recorded which) from PBMCs. These receptors came from a human donor with aplastic anemia. Each CDR3 is given with its conserved first and last residue. D genes are given only for firm matches. Only some rows state a clone size, as once, few, many or a class for expanded clones.

>TRBJ1-1|.|once|TRBV9
TGTGCCAGCAGCGTAGCCTCCCTGGGGTGGGGGAGTCTCGCAATGAACACTGAAGCTTTCTTT
CASSVASLGWGSLAMNTEAFF
>TRBJ2-1|TRBD1|once|TRBV20-1
TGCAGTGCCAGCAGTGACGAAACAGGGGCCTACAATGAGCAGTTCTTC
CSASSDETGAYNEQFF
>TRBJ1-3|.|once|TRBV7-6
TGTGCCAGCAGTCAAGGTTCGGGAGTAAACACCATATATTTT
CASSQGSGVNTIYF
>TRBJ2-7|.|.|TRBV7-8
TGTGCCAGCAGCTCGGAAATGGACAGCTCCTACGAGCAGTACTTC
CASSSEMDSSYEQYF
>TRBJ1-1|.|once|TRBV2
TGTGCCAGCAGTGGTGGGGTTGGGGGAAGGGTTGAAGCTTTCTTT
CASSGGVGGRVEAFF
>TRBJ1-1|.|.|TRBV4-1
TGCGCCAGCAGCCAAGATGCAGGGAACACTGAAGCTTTCTTT
CASSQDAGNTEAFF
>TRBJ1-3|.|.|TRBV15
TGTGCCACCAGCAGAGACCGTACTGGAAACACCATATATTTT
CATSRDRTGNTIYF
>TRBJ1-3|.|few|TRBV29-1
TGCAGCGTTGTAGTGCCCGGAAACACCATATATTTT
CSVVVPGNTIYF
>TRBJ2-3|.|.|TRBV12-3/TRBV12-4
TGTGCCAGCGCCACAGGGTTCACACAGTATTTT
CASATGFTQYF
>TRBJ1-4|.|.|TRBV10-3
TGTGCCATCAGTGAAGGGGAGATTAATGAAAAACTGTTTTTT
CAISEGEINEKLFF
>TRBJ2-5|.|.|TRBV7-2
TGTGCCAGCAGCTTCTGGAGGGGACAAGAGACCCAGTACTTC
CASSFWRGQETQYF
>TRBJ2-1|TRBD2|.|TRBV19
TGTGCCAGTAGTATTCCTTGGACTAGCGGGACCTACAATGAGCAGTTCTTC
CASSIPWTSGTYNEQFF
>TRBJ1-1|TRBD1|.|TRBV7-9
TGTGCCAGCAGCTTAGGGACAGGGGTTGAAGCTTTCTTT
CASSLGTGVEAFF
>TRBJ2-1|TRBD2|.|TRBV10-1
TGCGCCAGCAGTGAACTAGCGGGGGGTAACGACAATGAGCAGTTCTTC
CASSELAGGNDNEQFF
>TRBJ2-5|TRBD2|few|TRBV29-1
TGCAGCGTTCGCGGGGGGGACTTGAGAGGCCCCCAGTACTTC
CSVRGGDLRGPQYF
>TRBJ1-6|TRBD1|.|TRBV7-3
TGTGCCAGCAGCTTCTGGGACAGGGGAGTGGGATCACCCCTCCACTTT
CASSFWDRGVGSPLHF
>TRBJ2-5|.|.|TRBV13
TGTGCCAGCAGCTTACAGGGTCTGGAGACCCAGTACTTC
CASSLQGLETQYF
>TRBJ1-1|.|few|TRBV20-1
TGCAGTGCCATTGGGCAGGGCACTGAAGCTTTCTTT
CSAIGQGTEAFF
>TRBJ1-1|.|.|TRBV6-6
TGTGCCAGCAGACGGACGGAGAACACTGAAGCTTTCTTT
CASRRTENTEAFF
>TRBJ2-7|.|.|TRBV7-8
TGTGCCAGCAGCCCGCAAACCGGGGCTAATAAGCAGTACTTC
CASSPQTGANKQYF
>TRBJ1-2|TRBD1|few|TRBV6-1
TGTGCCAGCAGTTCACCGGGACAGCAGCGTGGCGGCTACACCTTC
CASSSPGQQRGGYTF
>TRBJ2-5|TRBD2|.|TRBV10-3
TGTGCCATCGGGGCTAGCGGGGGCCAAGAGACCCAGTACTTC
CAIGASGGQETQYF
>TRBJ2-3|TRBD2|.|TRBV6-1
TGTGCCAGCAGAGCCGGGACTAGCGGGAGTACAGATACGCAGTATTTT
CASRAGTSGSTDTQYF
>TRBJ2-7|.|.|TRBV19
TGTGCCAGTAGTATGCAGGTTTTCGCCTTTTCCTACGAGCAGTACTTC
CASSMQVFAFSYEQYF
>TRBJ2-3|TRBD2|.|TRBV10-3
TGTGCCATCAGCGTAGCGGGGGGCACAGATACGCAGTATTTT
CAISVAGGTDTQYF
>TRBJ2-5|.|.|TRBV5-5
TGTGCCAGCAGCTTGGTCGTGGTAGCAGCAGAGACCCAGTACTTC
CASSLVVVAAETQYF
>TRBJ2-7|TRBD2|.|TRBV5-4
TGTGCCAGCAGCCCCTGGGGAGGGGACGGCCTCGAGCAGTACTTC
CASSPWGGDGLEQYF
>TRBJ2-2|.|.|TRBV5-1
TGCGCCAGCAGCTCTCTCGGGACACTACCCACCGCGAACACCGGGGAGCTGTTTTTT
CASSSLGTLPTANTGELFF
>TRBJ2-1|.|.|TRBV24-1
TGTGCCACCCGTAAGGGCCTATACAATGAGCAGTTCTTC
CATRKGLYNEQFF
>TRBJ2-3|.|.|TRBV20-1
TGCAGTGCTCCGAAGACTAGCACAGATACGCAGTATTTT
CSAPKTSTDTQYF
>TRBJ2-7|.|.|TRBV11-1
TGTGCTAGAGGCAGGGACTACGAGCAGTACTTC
CARGRDYEQYF
>TRBJ2-5|.|.|TRBV7-2
TGTGCCGGCAGCTATCCCCGTTCGGGAGAGACCCAGTGCTTC
CAGSYPRSGETQCF
>TRBJ2-3|.|.|TRBV29-1
TGCAGCGTTGAAGATCCGGTGGGGACTAGCACAGATACGCAGTATTTT
CSVEDPVGTSTDTQYF
>TRBJ2-1|TRBD1|few|TRBV2
TGTGCCAGCAGTGAAATTGTGTTGGCAGGGGGTAACAATGAGCAGTTCTTC
CASSEIVLAGGNNEQFF